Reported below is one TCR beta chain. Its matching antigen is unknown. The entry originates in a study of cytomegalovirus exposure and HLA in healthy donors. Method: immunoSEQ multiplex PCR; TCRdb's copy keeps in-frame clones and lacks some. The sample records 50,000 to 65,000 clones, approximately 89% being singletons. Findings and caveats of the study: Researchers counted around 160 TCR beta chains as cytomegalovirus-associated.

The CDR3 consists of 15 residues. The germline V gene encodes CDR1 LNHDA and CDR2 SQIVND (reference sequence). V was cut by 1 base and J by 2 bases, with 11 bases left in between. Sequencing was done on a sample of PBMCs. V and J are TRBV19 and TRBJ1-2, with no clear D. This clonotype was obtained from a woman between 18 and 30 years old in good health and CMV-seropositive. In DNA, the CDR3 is TGTGCCAGTAGTATAGGCGGGAATTCGAACTATGGCTACACCTTC. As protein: CASSIGGNSNYGYTF. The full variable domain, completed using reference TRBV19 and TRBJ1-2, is DGGITQSPKYLFRKEGQNVTLSCEQNLNHDAMYWYRQDPGQGLRLIYYSQIVNDFQKGDIAEGYSVSREKKESFPLTVTSAQKNPTAFYLCASSIGGNSNYGYTFGSGTRLTVV.